Detailed here is one TCR beta chain. What it binds is not known. Isolated RNA was reverse transcribed in full, so expressed TCRB transcripts were sequenced. The assay was immunoSEQ multiplex PCR, and TCRdb's table has in-frame clones only and misses some. The profile covers some 700,000 clones, with under 15% appearing a single time and approximately 0.02% taken by the ten largest. This sample stems from a study of beta chain features in type 1 diabetes. Study-level points and caveats: Diminished insertions and augmented deletions at VDJ junctions characterized type 1 diabetes patients. Shortening that was moderate but significant affected the TCRB CDR3s of Type 1 diabetes patients in all four CD4+ subsets. Whether TCRB rearrangement is influenced by HLA type went unresolved here. High TCR expression in some cells could lead to their over-representation in cDNA sequencing.

The V gene's germline CDR1 is ENHRY and CDR2 SYGVKD. V dropped 10 bases and J dropped 4 bases, with 11 bases sitting between them. The CDR3 runs 11 residues. This rearrangement joins TRBV10-3 to TRBJ2-7; D is possibly TRBD1 (5 bases). Source material: naive CD4+ T cells from blood. The sequence was obtained from a man aged 18 to 35 with type 1 diabetes. The CDR3 protein is CATRAGYEQYF. The DNA for the CDR3 is TGTGCCACCCGAGCAGGGTACGAGCAGTACTTC.